This T cell receptor (beta chain) was sequenced during a study of tumor-infiltrating lymphocytes in primary liver carcinoma (dated by TCRdb to about 2017). Concerning the study at large: Between late 2015 and March 2016, five patients in China with histopathologically diagnosed primary liver carcinoma had their tumors surgically resected. Of the five patients (three men and two women, aged 30 to 69 years), four had hepatocellular carcinoma and one had combined HCC and intrahepatic cholangiocarcinoma. The five patients had tumors staged T1-T3 N0M0, with maximum diameters ranging from roughly 4.2 to 10 cm. Roughly 3.5 to 7.5 million productive TCRbeta reads were obtained per sample, and no significant difference in read depth was found between tissue types. Across five regions of each liver tumor, along with adjacent normal tissue and blood, the study brought together TCRbeta repertoire sequencing, expression microarrays and whole-exome sequencing. A total of approximately 35 specimens from 5 patients underwent TCRbeta repertoire sequencing, comprising 25 tumor regions, 5 adjacent noncancerous liver tissues and 5 peripheral blood samples. Reproducibility between technical replicate repertoires was high, with correlation coefficients above 0.98 and mean shared-clone rates about 0.9. The study at large found these results: Because only the TCR beta chain was sequenced and unpaired alpha chains were not captured, true repertoire diversity is likely underestimated. The top 250 clones accounted for a significantly greater share of the repertoire in tumors than in blood (p = 0.039). Only 4 or 5 patients were included in the study, and the authors note that the findings should be validated in a larger study. Consistent with antigen-driven expansion, pairs of tumor regions showed higher repertoire overlap (mean about 35%) than either tumor-adjacent pairs (approximately 17%) or tumor-blood pairs (around 14%). Since the samples were bulk and unsorted, there was no way to compare CD4+ and CD8+ T cell repertoires.

This clonotype has a count of ten or more. Which antigen it targets is not known. Per-nucleotide qualities are absent, and no much larger clonotype sits a single base away. Its CDR3 holds 14 amino acids, cysteine through phenylalanine. Only the CDR3 DNA stays, 42 bases, in frame from base 1. From the germline V gene, CDR1 is MNHEY and CDR2 is SVGEGT. V is pruned by 6 bases and J by 6 bases, leaving 10 bases of the junction without a gene match. Blood RNA was extracted from unsorted whole blood with TRIzol reagent; germline DNA came from the DNeasy Blood & Tissue kit. At the time of sampling, the patients were treatment-naive and had chronic HBV infection. Before surgery, roughly 4.2 milliliters of peripheral blood were drawn into K2EDTA tubes. Using a constant-region primer and ProtoScript II reverse transcriptase, TCRbeta-specific cDNA was reverse-transcribed from 400 to 550 ng total RNA. TCRbeta libraries were built with three nested multiplex PCR rounds, a slightly modified ARM-PCR procedure. Each of the first two PCR rounds ran for approximately 10 cycles and used multiplex TRBV1-TRBV30 forward primers together with a Cbeta reverse primer. Sample barcodes and Illumina adapters were added in a final 25-cycle PCR using Deep VentR polymerase. Before sequencing, amplicons between 200 and 500 bp were purified from gel using a QIAquick gel extraction kit. An Illumina HiSeq 2500 was used to sequence the TCRbeta amplicons with 250-bp paired-end reads. Turning to the authors' computational methods: Quality trimming of reads was performed with Trimmomatic v0.33, and paired reads were merged with FLASH v1.2.11 so that full CDR3 sequences could be recovered. MiGEC v1.2.1b assigned V, D and J germline segments to the rearranged TCRbeta sequences. VDJtools v1.0.0 computed clonotype statistics and Shannon-Wiener diversity indices. To cut down on sampling bias, every analysis after diversity analysis relied on just the 250 most abundant clonotypes from each sample. The raw public reads went through TCRdb reprocessing: fastp at Q25, MiXCR clone calling, in-frame beta chains kept. Every distinct CDR3 protein forms one entry, paired with its most common genes and DNA. What appears here as the V and J calls and clone size reflects TCRdb's work, not the paper's. This sample has about 200,000 distinct CDR3 sequences in its table, and 65% of those were observed once. The top ten clonotypes cover approximately 7% of the sample.

Specimen: peripheral blood. The clonotype originates from a woman aged 55-69 years with primary liver carcinoma and hepatitis B virus infection. The sequence is built from TRBV6-2 or TRBV6-3 and TRBJ2-5, and 7 junctional nucleotides match TRBD1. The CDR3 region has the sequence CASSRGQTAKTQYF. The nucleotides read TGTGCCAGCAGCCGGGGACAGACGGCGAAGACCCAGTACTTC.